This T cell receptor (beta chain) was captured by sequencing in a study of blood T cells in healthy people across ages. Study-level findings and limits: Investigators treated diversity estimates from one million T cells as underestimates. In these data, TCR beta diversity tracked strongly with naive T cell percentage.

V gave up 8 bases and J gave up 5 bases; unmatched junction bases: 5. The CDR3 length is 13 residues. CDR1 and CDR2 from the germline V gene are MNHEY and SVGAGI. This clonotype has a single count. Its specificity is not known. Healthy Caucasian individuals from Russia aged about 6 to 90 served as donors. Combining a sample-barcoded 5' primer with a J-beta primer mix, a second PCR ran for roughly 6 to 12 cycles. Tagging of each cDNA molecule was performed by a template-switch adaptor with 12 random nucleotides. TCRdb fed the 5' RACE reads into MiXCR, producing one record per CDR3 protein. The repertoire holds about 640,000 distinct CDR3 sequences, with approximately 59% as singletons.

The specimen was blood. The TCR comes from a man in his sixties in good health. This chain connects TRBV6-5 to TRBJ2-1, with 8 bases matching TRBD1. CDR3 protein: CASLRTGNNEQFF. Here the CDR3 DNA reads TGTGCCAGCCTCCGGACAGGGAACAATGAGCAGTTCTTC.